Listed here are 9 T cell receptor beta chains from one sample, sequenced in a study of cytotoxic CD8 clonotypes in ibrutinib-treated CLL. Here immunoSEQ multiplex PCR was the method, and the copy in TCRdb shows in-frame clones only, minus some. Here the sample spans a few hundred thousand clones, around 66% being singletons. Sample: PBMCs, taken after 36 months of ibrutinib treatment. All receptors derive from a human donor with chronic lymphocytic leukemia.

This clone was picked up a small number of times. This rearrangement joins TRBV4-1 to TRBJ2-7; possibly TRBD2 for D (6 bases). Between the trimmed V and J ends, which lost 4 bases and 6 bases, there was a span of 16 bases. CDR3 length: 14 amino acids. CDR1 is MGHRA and CDR2 is YSYEKL in the germline V gene. The CDR3 sequence is CASSPRTIEGEQYF. CDR3 sequence (DNA): TGCGCCAGCAGCCCCCGGACTATTGAAGGCGAGCAGTACTTC.

The gene calls are TRBV4-1 and TRBJ2-7; TRBD2 agrees at 13 bases. Germline CDR1 MGHRA, CDR2 YSYEKL. V shed 6 bases and J 3 bases; nucleotides not matched to a gene: 11. The CDR3 is made up of 17 amino acids. This CDR3 reads CASSPGTSGISRYEQYF. In nucleotides, the CDR3 is TGCGCCAGCAGTCCCGGGACTAGCGGGATATCCCGCTACGAGCAGTACTTC.

The rearrangement uses TRBV28 and TRBJ1-5, with 7 bases fitting TRBD1. The germline gives CDR1 MDHEN, CDR2 SYDVKM. The CDR3 spans 15 residues. V gave up 6 bases and J gave up 5 bases; unmatched junction bases: 10. The CDR3, as DNA: TGTGCCAGCAGCCCAGGGGGTATCCCCTATCAGCCCCAGCATTTT. This translates into CASSPGGIPYQPQHF.

The V call is TRBV7-8, the J call TRBJ2-1, with 11 bases matching TRBD2. This CDR3 spans 19 amino acids. V gave up 1 base and J gave up 0 bases; unmatched junction bases: 8. Germline V lookup: CDR1 SGHVS, CDR2 FQNEAQ. The CDR3 bases are TGTGCCAGCAGCTTAGGGAGGGCTAGCGGGGGGAGCTCCTACAATGAGCAGTTCTTC. Translated: CASSLGRASGGSSYNEQFF.

This rearrangement joins TRBV6-1 to TRBJ2-2; D uncertain. Germline V gene lookup returns CDR1 MNHNS and CDR2 SASEGT. Trimming took 2 bases from V and 5 from J, leaving 27 bases between them. This CDR3 comprises 20 residues. The CDR3 here is CASSENDPPTTVFRTGELFF. The CDR3, as DNA: TGTGCCAGCAGTGAAAATGACCCCCCTACTACAGTCTTTCGAACCGGGGAGCTGTTTTTT.

This rearrangement joins TRBV5-1 to TRBJ2-1, with a tentative D call TRBD2 (6 bases). CDR1 is SGHRS, CDR2 YFSETQ, per germline. The germline V and J ends were trimmed by 0 bases and 2 bases, with 9 bases remaining between them. The CDR3 runs to 15 residues. The CDR3 bases are TGCGCCAGCAGCTTGGATACTAGCACCTACAATGAGCAGTTCTTC. Its translation: CASSLDTSTYNEQFF.

This sequence joins TRBV7-6 and TRBJ2-1; the match to TRBD2 covers 11 bases. Per germline, CDR1 SGHVS and CDR2 FNYEAQ. V lost 1 base to trimming and J lost 2 bases; unmatched junction nucleotides: 4. CDR3 size: 17 residues. The CDR3 sequence is CASSLGLAGNPYNEQFF. The CDR3 DNA reads TGTGCCAGCAGCTTAGGACTAGCGGGGAACCCCTACAATGAGCAGTTCTTC.

The genes are TRBV5-1 and TRBJ1-5; D is unresolved. Between the trimmed V and J ends, which lost 0 bases and 4 bases, there was a span of 8 bases. The length of the CDR3 is 14 residues. From germline, CDR1 is SGHRS and CDR2 YFSETQ. Here the CDR3 reads CASSLGPGNQPQHF. In nucleotides, the CDR3 is TGCGCCAGCAGCTTGGGCCCGGGGAATCAGCCCCAGCATTTT.

The chain employs TRBV19 and TRBJ2-1; unclear D gene. Trimming left V 5 bases short and J 4 bases short, with 9 bases between. The CDR3 runs 13 residues. Germline lookup yields CDR1 LNHDA and CDR2 SQIVND (reference sequence). In nucleotides, the CDR3 is TGTGCCAGTAGTGGGGATCTTTACAATGAGCAGTTCTTC. Protein sequence: CASSGDLYNEQFF.